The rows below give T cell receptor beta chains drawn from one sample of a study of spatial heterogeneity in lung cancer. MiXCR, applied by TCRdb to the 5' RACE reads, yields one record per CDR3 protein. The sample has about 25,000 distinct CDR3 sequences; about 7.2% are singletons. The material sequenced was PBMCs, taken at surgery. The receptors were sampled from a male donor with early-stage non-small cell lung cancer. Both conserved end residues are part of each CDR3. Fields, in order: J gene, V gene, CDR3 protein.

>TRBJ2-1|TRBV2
CASRSSSGTYNEQFF
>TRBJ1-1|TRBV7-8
CASSLGAENTEAFF
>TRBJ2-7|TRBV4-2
CASSQGGEGYYEQYF
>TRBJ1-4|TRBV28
CASTGTGFEKLFF
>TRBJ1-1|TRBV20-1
CSARRQLNTEAFF
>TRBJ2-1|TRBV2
CASSVYRGLSYNEQFF
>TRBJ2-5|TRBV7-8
CASSLAPSGSSKTQYF
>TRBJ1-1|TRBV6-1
CASSLLGQHFWNTEAFF
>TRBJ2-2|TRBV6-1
CASSLGQGNTGELFF
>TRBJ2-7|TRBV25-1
CASSELASGYYEQYF
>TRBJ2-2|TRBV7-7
CASSLNLASTGELFF
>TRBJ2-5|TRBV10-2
CASSEEGKETQYF
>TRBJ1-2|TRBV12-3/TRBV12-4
CASSSGTVANYGYTF
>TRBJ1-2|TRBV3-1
CASSQVGSNYGYTF
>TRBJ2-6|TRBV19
CASSMSAGQMSGANVLTF
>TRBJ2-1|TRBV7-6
CASSLGLPGNEQFF
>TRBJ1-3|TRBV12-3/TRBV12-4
CASSLALRTVGNTIYF
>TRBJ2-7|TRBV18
CASSPEQGAYEQYF
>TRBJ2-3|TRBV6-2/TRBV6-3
CASLPLGTDTQYF
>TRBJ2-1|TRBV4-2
CASSPILSSYNEQFF
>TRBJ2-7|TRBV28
CASSFFGRTYEQYF
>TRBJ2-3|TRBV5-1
CASSLKGVSTDTQYF
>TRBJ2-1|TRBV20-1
CSATRAGAYNEQFF
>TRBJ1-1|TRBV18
CASSPGNGFSEAFF
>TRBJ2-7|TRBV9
CASSFPGGNEQYF
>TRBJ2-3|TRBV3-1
CASSPPDLRQRLLTDTQYF
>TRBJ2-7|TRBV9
CASSVDAGSNNYEQYF